Listed below are T cell receptor beta chains from one sample, sequenced in a study of blood T cells in healthy people across ages. Using its own MiXCR run on the 5' RACE reads, TCRdb lists one record per CDR3 protein. Of over 1,500,000 distinct CDR3 sequences listed, about 49% are singletons. Sequenced material: blood. The receptors originated from a middle-aged woman in good health. Each CDR3 is given with its conserved first and last residue. The order of the fields is clone size, V gene, D gene, CDR3 length, J gene, CDR3 DNA, CDR3 protein. A D gene is named only where the DNA matches it firmly. Clone size appears in some rows only: once, few, many, or a class for an expanded clone.

>NA|TRBV24-1|NA|16|TRBJ2-3
TGTGCCGCCAGTGATCCCCGGGCACTAGGGGCAGATACGCAGTATTTT
CAASDPRALGADTQYF
>NA|TRBV5-5|NA|12|TRBJ1-1
TGTGCCAGCAGCTCTTCCTCTCCTGAAGCTTTCTTT
CASSSSSPEAFF
>NA|TRBV18|NA|16|TRBJ2-7
TGTGCCAGCTCACCACCGCGACAGAGCTCCTACAATGAGCAGTACTTC
CASSPPRQSSYNEQYF
>NA|TRBV5-1|TRBD1|15|TRBJ2-7
TGCGCCAGCAGCATACCCGGGACAGGGTTCAACGAGCAGTACTTC
CASSIPGTGFNEQYF
>NA|TRBV7-8|TRBD1|19|TRBJ2-6
TGTGCCAGCAGCTTAGTCCCGGACAGGGCCCGCTCTGGGGCCAACGTCCTGACTTTC
CASSLVPDRARSGANVLTF
>NA|TRBV12-3/TRBV12-4|TRBD1|15|TRBJ2-3
TGTGCCAGCGGAGCGGGACAGGGGGCGCAAGATACGCAGTATTTT
CASGAGQGAQDTQYF
>few|TRBV4-2|TRBD2|15|TRBJ2-1
TGTGCCAGCAGCCCTGAGGGACTAGGGCAAAATGAGCAGTTCTTC
CASSPEGLGQNEQFF
>few|TRBV29-1|NA|15|TRBJ2-3
TGCAGCGTATCGCGGGACCCAACCAACACAGATACGCAGTATTTT
CSVSRDPTNTDTQYF
>NA|TRBV5-1|TRBD2|16|TRBJ2-3
TGCGCCAGCAGCTTGGGGCGGGGGGGCCAGCCAGATACGCAGTATTTT
CASSLGRGGQPDTQYF
>NA|TRBV7-9|TRBD1|16|TRBJ1-4
TGTGCCAGCAGCTTAGAGGGGACAGGATCGAGAGAAAAACTGTTTTTT
CASSLEGTGSREKLFF
>NA|TRBV7-6|NA|17|TRBJ2-1
TGTGCCAGCAGCTCAGGTGCAGACCCAGGCCTTTACAATGAGCAGTTCTTC
CASSSGADPGLYNEQFF
>many|TRBV7-8|TRBD1|13|TRBJ1-2
TGTGCCAGCAGCGAGACAGGGAACTATGGCTACACCTTC
CASSETGNYGYTF
>NA|TRBV3-1|TRBD1|15|TRBJ2-5
TGTGCCAGCAGCCAGGCCGGGACAGGTAAAAGGGCCCAGTACTTC
CASSQAGTGKRAQYF
>few|TRBV5-1|NA|16|TRBJ2-3
TGCGCCAGCAGCTTGTCGACTAGGGGAAACACAGATACGCAGTATTTT
CASSLSTRGNTDTQYF
>NA|TRBV7-2|NA|14|TRBJ2-3
TGTGCCAGCAGCCCTAGACAGATTCAAGATACGCAGTATTTT
CASSPRQIQDTQYF
>NA|TRBV28|TRBD2|16|TRBJ2-5
TGTGCCACCATTCCCGGGGGCGGGGGGGCCTTGGAGACCCAGTACTTC
CATIPGGGGALETQYF
>NA|TRBV7-2|NA|13|TRBJ2-5
TGTGCCAGCAGCTTAGTCTCCATAGAGACCCAGTACTTC
CASSLVSIETQYF
>few|TRBV5-1|TRBD1|16|TRBJ2-1
TGCGCCAGCAGCTTGGAAAGGACAGGGGGTTATGGTGAGCAGTTCTTC
CASSLERTGGYGEQFF
>NA|TRBV4-2|NA|16|TRBJ2-3
TGTGCCAGCAACACAAGAATAAGGGACGGCACAGATACGCAGTATTTT
CASNTRIRDGTDTQYF
>few|TRBV5-5|NA|13|TRBJ2-1
TGTGCCAGCAGCTTGGAGGTGGGGCCGAAGCAGTTCTTC
CASSLEVGPKQFF
>few|TRBV6-2/TRBV6-3|NA|15|TRBJ2-5
TGTGCCAGCAGTTTCGGCAGGGGGGTTGGGGAGACCCAGTACTTC
CASSFGRGVGETQYF
>few|TRBV7-8|TRBD2|18|TRBJ2-1
TGTGCCAGCAGCTTAGCGAGCGGAGCGGGGGGGCTCTCCAATGAGCAGTTCTTC
CASSLASGAGGLSNEQFF
>many|TRBV4-3|TRBD1|15|TRBJ2-7
TGCGCCAGCAGCCAAGCCGGGACAGGGGACTACGAGCAGTACTTC
CASSQAGTGDYEQYF
>NA|TRBV11-2|TRBD2|19|TRBJ2-3
TGTGCCAGCAGCTTAGCTCGAGATACTACTAGCGCCGGTCTCAATACGCAGTATTTT
CASSLARDTTSAGLNTQYF
>NA|TRBV20-1|NA|12|TRBJ2-1
TGCAGTGCTAGTAATAGGGACAATGAGCAGTTCTTC
CSASNRDNEQFF
>NA|TRBV6-1|NA|12|TRBJ2-5
TGTGCCAGCAGGTCGACCGTCGGGACCCAGTACTTC
CASRSTVGTQYF
>NA|TRBV5-1|TRBD1|15|TRBJ1-6
TGCGCCAGCAGCTTGCCTGGGACAGGGAAATCATCCCTCCACTTT
CASSLPGTGKSSLHF
>NA|TRBV28|NA|16|TRBJ2-6
TGTGCCAGCAGTCCCCCGGCACCCTCTGGGGCCAACGTCCTGACTTTC
CASSPPAPSGANVLTF
>few|TRBV6-2/TRBV6-3|TRBD2|17|TRBJ2-1
TGTGCCAGCAGCCCGACCTGGCGGGGGGTCACCTACAATGAGCAGTTCTTC
CASSPTWRGVTYNEQFF
>NA|TRBV12-3/TRBV12-4|NA|14|TRBJ2-3
TGTGCCAGCCGGACATTTACTAGCACAGATACGCAGTATTTT
CASRTFTSTDTQYF
>NA|TRBV24-1|TRBD1|18|TRBJ2-1
TGTGCCACCAGTGATTTGCGGCGACAGGGGCCTGGGTACAATGAGCAGTTCTTC
CATSDLRRQGPGYNEQFF
>NA|TRBV7-2|TRBD1|16|TRBJ2-5
TGTGCCAGCAGCTTAGCGGGGAGACAGGGGCGGAAGACCCAGTACTTC
CASSLAGRQGRKTQYF
>NA|TRBV20-1|NA|14|TRBJ1-6
TGCAGTGCTAGAGATTCCGCCATGGGCTCACCCCTCCACTTT
CSARDSAMGSPLHF
>once|TRBV6-5|NA|16|TRBJ1-1
TGTGCCAGCAGTTACTCGTCGAGGGGAGCCAACACTGAAGCTTTCTTT
CASSYSSRGANTEAFF
>NA|TRBV12-3/TRBV12-4|NA|15|TRBJ2-3
TGTGCCAGCAGTTTTGGGGGGCGGAGCACAGATACGCAGTATTTT
CASSFGGRSTDTQYF
>many|TRBV6-2/TRBV6-3|NA|13|TRBJ2-7
TGTGCCAGCAGTAACAGGAAACCCTACGAGCAGTACTTC
CASSNRKPYEQYF
>NA|TRBV29-1|TRBD1|14|TRBJ2-4
TGCAGCGTTCAAAATCCGGACAGGGGGGGCATTCAGTACTTC
CSVQNPDRGGIQYF
>NA|TRBV29-1|NA|13|TRBJ2-1
TGCAGCGTTGCAGGAGGTGGCGACAATGAGCAGTTCTTC
CSVAGGGDNEQFF
>once|TRBV7-8|NA|15|TRBJ2-5
TGTGCCAGCACCCCCCGGCCTGGGTTGGAAGAGACCCAGTACTTC
CASTPRPGLEETQYF
>few|TRBV3-1|NA|15|TRBJ1-4
TGTGCCAGCAGCCAGCAGAACAGGAGGCGGGAAAAACTGTTTTTT
CASSQQNRRREKLFF
>few|TRBV29-1|TRBD1|12|TRBJ1-2
TGCAGCGTCGGACAGGCTAACTATGGCTACACCTTC
CSVGQANYGYTF
>NA|TRBV6-4|NA|13|TRBJ2-4
TGTGCCAGCAGTGACTCATACGGAAACATTCAGTACTTC
CASSDSYGNIQYF
>few|TRBV4-3|NA|16|TRBJ2-5
TGCGCCAGCAGCCAAGATCCGGGACGAAGGGGAGAGACCCAGTACTTC
CASSQDPGRRGETQYF
>NA|TRBV20-1|NA|13|TRBJ2-1
TGCAGTGCTCCGGTCCTCAGGGGAGATGAGCAGTTCTTC
CSAPVLRGDEQFF
>NA|TRBV25-1|TRBD2|15|TRBJ2-1
TGTGCCAGCAGTGAACCCCATCGGGGGGTGAATGAGCAGTTCTTC
CASSEPHRGVNEQFF
>few|TRBV6-5|NA|16|TRBJ2-1
TGTGCCAGCAGTTACATCGGGGTGTCCGGGTCTAATGAGCAGTTCTTC
CASSYIGVSGSNEQFF
>few|TRBV24-1|NA|17|TRBJ2-1
TGTGCCACCAGTGATCCCCCAGGGGGGCGGGGCGACAATGAGCAGTTCTTC
CATSDPPGGRGDNEQFF
>NA|TRBV29-1|NA|10|TRBJ2-3
TGCAGCGGAGAATCGGGTACGCAGTATTTT
CSGESGTQYF
>NA|TRBV6-2/TRBV6-3|TRBD1|16|TRBJ2-3
TGTGCCAGCAGAAAAGGTGGGACAGGGGAGTTAGATACGCAGTATTTT
CASRKGGTGELDTQYF